This T cell receptor beta chain was identified in a study of blood T cell repertoires in COVID-19. Study at large: COVID-19 samples, acute and convalescent, were from the United States, Italy and Spain. PBMCs, B-cell-depleted T cells, or T cells were the source of the cDNA or gDNA that made up the material.

This clone was seen just once. This CDR3 is built from 14 residues. J was trimmed by 4 bases and V by 4 bases; bases with no gene match: 7. Germline values: CDR1 SGDLS, CDR2 YYNGEE. In the original analysis: From reference gene primer amplification, estimates of nucleated cell counts were derived. This table comes from immunoSEQ multiplex PCR, and its TCRdb copy is limited to in-frame clones, with some not included. From that table come the V and J calls and clone size; the DNA was used to work out D and trimming. The sample has roughly 250,000 clones, over 75% seen once; the top ten hold around 9.2%.

The V and J genes are TRBV9 and TRBJ2-7; 8 bases fit TRBD2. What was sequenced was peripheral blood. The TCR sequence derives from a human donor in a cohort sampled during active COVID-19. The DNA for the CDR3 is TGTGCCAGCAGCCTCAGGGGCGGGGGGTACGAGCAGTACTTC. Translated: CASSLRGGGYEQYF.